These 11 T cell receptor beta chains came from one sample sequenced in a study of Tregs in tolerant kidney transplant recipients (dated by TCRdb to between 2018 and 2020). The library was generated by the immunoSEQ multiplex PCR assay. TCRdb obtained this table from immuneACCESS and retained in-frame rearrangements with V and J assigned. These tables miss some clones; where compared with another copy, unresolved V genes account for less than half of the shortfall, and the remainder is unexplained. In all, the sample holds about 50,000 clones, and around nine tenths of those were seen once. The ten biggest clones cover 15% of the sample. Transplants used related donors with nonmyeloablative bone marrow transplantation; mixed chimerism was transient in the human trials. Sequencing used CD8+ T cells from blood (PBMCs), obtained 12 months after the transplant. The receptors come from a human patient who received a combined kidney and bone marrow transplant. After a transplant, some T cells may have been passed on by the graft donor.

The chain is built from TRBV28 and TRBJ1-5; unclear D gene. V lost 5 bases and J lost 4, with 18 bases in between. There are 16 residues in the CDR3. The germline gives CDR1 MDHEN, CDR2 SYDVKM. The CDR3 DNA sequence: TGTGCCAGCAGTGCTCCGTTGAGGGCGCTTAATCAGCCCCAGCATTTT. It translates to CASSAPLRALNQPQHF.

The chain joins TRBV4-3 to TRBJ2-1; 11 bases agree with TRBD1. The CDR3 loop spans 17 amino acids. V was clipped by 3 bases and J by 4 bases; unmatched bases: 8. The V gene's germline CDR1 is LGHNA and CDR2 YSLEER. The CDR3 loop reads CASSQGTGTGGYNEQFF. In nucleotides, the CDR3 is TGCGCCAGCAGCCAGGGTACCGGGACAGGGGGTTACAATGAGCAGTTCTTC.

V and J are TRBV7-9 and TRBJ2-1; 8 nucleotides align to TRBD2. Germline CDR1 and CDR2: SEHNR and FQNEAQ (reference sequence). J was trimmed by 7 bases and V by 5 bases; bases with no gene match: 13. This CDR3 is 16 amino acids long. DNA for the CDR3: TGTGCCAGCAGCCCCCACAGACTAGCGTTTCCGAATGAGCAGTTCTTC. Encoded protein: CASSPHRLAFPNEQFF.

V and J are TRBV7-9 and TRBJ1-3; 7 bases map to TRBD1. There are 16 residues in the CDR3. Trimming cost V 3 bases and J 0 bases; bases outside gene matches: 5. Germline V gene data show CDR1 as SEHNR and CDR2 as FQNEAQ (reference sequence). CDR3 residues: CASSLTGTSSGNTIYF. CDR3 nucleotides: TGTGCCAGCAGCTTGACAGGGACGAGCTCTGGAAACACCATATATTTT.

The chain joins TRBV4-3 to TRBJ2-7; 12 bases are shared with TRBD2. CDR3 size: 16 residues. Germline V gene sequence: CDR1 LGHNA, CDR2 YSLEER. The V segment lost 0 bases and the J segment 4 bases; nucleotides outside the gene matches: 4. The CDR3, as DNA: TGCGCCAGCAGCCAAGATAGAACTAGCGGGGGGTACGAGCAGTACTTC. This encodes CASSQDRTSGGYEQYF.

The rearrangement uses TRBV28 and TRBJ1-2; no definite D call. Trimming took off 6 bases at V and 3 bases at J, with 8 bases between the two ends. The CDR3 is made up of 12 amino acids. Germline V gene lookup returns CDR1 MDHEN and CDR2 SYDVKM. The CDR3 loop reads CASSFSHYGYTF. The CDR3 coding sequence is TGTGCCAGCAGCTTCAGTCACTATGGCTACACCTTC.

This chain uses TRBV14 with TRBJ2-7, with TRBD2 matching over 10 bases. The CDR3 length is 15 residues. CDR1 is SGHDN, CDR2 FVKESK, per germline. V shed 1 base, J shed 3 bases, and the junction held 3 bases outside the gene matches. CDR3 sequence (DNA): TGTGCCAGCAGCCAAGTAGCGGGAGGAATCTACGAGCAGTACTTC. It translates to CASSQVAGGIYEQYF.

The V and J genes are TRBV7-8 and TRBJ2-1, with a tentative D call TRBD1 (5 bases). The CDR3 consists of 15 residues. Germline values: CDR1 SGHVS, CDR2 FQNEAQ. Trimming removed 4 bases from V and 8 bases from J, with 18 bases in between. DNA for the CDR3: TGTGCCAGCAGCTCCTACCACCTGGGGCAGGATGAGCAGTTCTTC. Protein product: CASSSYHLGQDEQFF.

The chain joins TRBV28 to TRBJ2-5; the match to TRBD2 covers 12 bases. V was pared by 8 bases and J by 3 bases, with 4 bases of the junction left unmatched. Per the germline V gene, CDR1 is MDHEN and CDR2 is SYDVKM. This CDR3 has 14 residues. CDR3 nucleotides: TGTGCCAGCCTCACTAGCGGGGGGAAAGAGACCCAGTACTTC. This translates into CASLTSGGKETQYF. The variable domain in full, with the rest retrieved from reference TRBV28 and TRBJ2-5, is DVKVTQSSRYLVKRTGEKVFLECVQDMDHENMFWYRQDPGLGLRLIYFSYDVKMKEKGDIPEGYSVSREKKERFSLILESASTNQTSMYLCASLTSGGKETQYFGPGTRLLVL.

The chain couples TRBV5-6 to TRBJ2-7; D is unresolved. V was trimmed by 0 bases and J by 2 bases, leaving 9 bases between them. This CDR3 has 14 residues. Germline CDR1 SGHDT, CDR2 YYEEEE. CDR3 protein: CASSLGANPYEQYF. DNA for the CDR3: TGTGCCAGCAGCTTGGGAGCGAACCCCTACGAGCAGTACTTC.

The chain links TRBV15 to TRBJ2-1, with TRBD2 matching over 8 bases. V gave up 3 bases and J gave up 5 bases; unmatched junction bases: 6. The CDR3 sequence is 15 residues long. CDR1 LNHNV and CDR2 YYDKDF come from the germline V gene (reference sequence). The CDR3 here is CATSSTGGIHNEQFF. The CDR3 region has the DNA TGTGCCACCAGCAGTACGGGGGGGATTCACAATGAGCAGTTCTTC.